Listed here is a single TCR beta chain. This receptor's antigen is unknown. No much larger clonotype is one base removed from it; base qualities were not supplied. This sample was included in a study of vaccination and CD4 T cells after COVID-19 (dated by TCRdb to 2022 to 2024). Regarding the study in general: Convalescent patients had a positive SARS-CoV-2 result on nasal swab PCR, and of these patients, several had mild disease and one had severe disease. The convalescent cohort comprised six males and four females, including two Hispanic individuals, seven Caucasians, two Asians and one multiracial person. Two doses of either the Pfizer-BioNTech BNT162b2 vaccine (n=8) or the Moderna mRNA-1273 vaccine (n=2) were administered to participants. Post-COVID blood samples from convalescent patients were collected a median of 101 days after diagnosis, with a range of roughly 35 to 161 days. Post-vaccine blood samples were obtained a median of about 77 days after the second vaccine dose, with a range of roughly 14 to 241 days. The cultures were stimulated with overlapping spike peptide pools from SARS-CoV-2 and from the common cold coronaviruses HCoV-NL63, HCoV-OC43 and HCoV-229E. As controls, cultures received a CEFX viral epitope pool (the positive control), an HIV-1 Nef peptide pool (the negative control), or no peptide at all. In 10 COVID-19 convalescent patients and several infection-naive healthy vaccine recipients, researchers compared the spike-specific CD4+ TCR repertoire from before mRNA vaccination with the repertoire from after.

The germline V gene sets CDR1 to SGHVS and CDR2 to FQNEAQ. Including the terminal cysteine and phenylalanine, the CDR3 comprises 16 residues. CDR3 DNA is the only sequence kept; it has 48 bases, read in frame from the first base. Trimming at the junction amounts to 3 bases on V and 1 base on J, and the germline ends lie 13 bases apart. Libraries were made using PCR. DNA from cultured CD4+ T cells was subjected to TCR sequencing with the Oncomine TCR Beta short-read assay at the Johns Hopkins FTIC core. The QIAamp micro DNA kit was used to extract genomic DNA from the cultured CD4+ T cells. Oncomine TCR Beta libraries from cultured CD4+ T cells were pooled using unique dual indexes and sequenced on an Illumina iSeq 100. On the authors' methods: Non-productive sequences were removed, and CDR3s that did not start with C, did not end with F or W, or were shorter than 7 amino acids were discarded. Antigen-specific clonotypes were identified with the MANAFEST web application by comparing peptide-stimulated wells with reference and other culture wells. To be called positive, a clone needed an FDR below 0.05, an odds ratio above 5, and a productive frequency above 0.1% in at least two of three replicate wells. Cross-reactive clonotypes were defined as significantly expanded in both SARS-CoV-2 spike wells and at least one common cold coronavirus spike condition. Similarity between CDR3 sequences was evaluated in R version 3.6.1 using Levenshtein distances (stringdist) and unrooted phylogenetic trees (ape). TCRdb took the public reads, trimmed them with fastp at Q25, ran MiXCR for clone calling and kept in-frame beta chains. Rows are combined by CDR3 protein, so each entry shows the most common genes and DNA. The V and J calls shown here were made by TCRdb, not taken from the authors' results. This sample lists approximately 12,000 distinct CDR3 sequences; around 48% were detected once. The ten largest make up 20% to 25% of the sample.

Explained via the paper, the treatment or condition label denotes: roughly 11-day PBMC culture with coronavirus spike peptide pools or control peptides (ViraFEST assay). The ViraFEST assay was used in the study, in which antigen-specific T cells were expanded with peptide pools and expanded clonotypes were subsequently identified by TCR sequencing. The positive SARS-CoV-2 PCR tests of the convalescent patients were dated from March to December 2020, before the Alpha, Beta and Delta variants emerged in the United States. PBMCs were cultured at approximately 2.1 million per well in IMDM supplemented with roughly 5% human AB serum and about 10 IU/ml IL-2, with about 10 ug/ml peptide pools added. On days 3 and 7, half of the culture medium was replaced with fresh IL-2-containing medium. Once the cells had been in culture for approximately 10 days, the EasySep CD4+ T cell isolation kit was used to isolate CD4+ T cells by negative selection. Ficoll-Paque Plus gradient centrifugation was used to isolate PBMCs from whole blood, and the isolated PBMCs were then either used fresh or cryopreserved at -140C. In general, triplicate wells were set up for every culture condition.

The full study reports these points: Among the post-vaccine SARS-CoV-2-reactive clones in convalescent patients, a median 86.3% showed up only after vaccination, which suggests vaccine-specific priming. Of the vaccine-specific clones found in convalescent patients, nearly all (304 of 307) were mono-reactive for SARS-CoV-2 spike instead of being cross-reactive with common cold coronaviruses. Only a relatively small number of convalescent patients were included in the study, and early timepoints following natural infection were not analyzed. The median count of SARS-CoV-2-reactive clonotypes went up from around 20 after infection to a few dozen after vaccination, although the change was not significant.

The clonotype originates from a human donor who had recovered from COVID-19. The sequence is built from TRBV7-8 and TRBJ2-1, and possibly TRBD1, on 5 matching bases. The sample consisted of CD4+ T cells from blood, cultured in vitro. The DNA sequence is TGTGCCAGCAGCTTCTTATACAGGCGGTCCTACAATGAGCAGTTCTTC. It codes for CASSFLYRRSYNEQFF.